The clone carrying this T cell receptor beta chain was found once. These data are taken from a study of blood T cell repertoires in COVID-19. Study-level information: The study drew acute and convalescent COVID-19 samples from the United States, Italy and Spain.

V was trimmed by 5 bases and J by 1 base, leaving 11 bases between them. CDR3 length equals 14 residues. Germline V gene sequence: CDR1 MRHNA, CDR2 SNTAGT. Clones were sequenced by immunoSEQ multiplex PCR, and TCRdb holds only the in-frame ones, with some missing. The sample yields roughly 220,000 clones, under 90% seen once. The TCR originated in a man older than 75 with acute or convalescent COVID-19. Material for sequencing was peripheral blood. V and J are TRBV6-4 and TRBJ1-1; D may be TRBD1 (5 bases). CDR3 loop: CASSMGGKNTEAFF. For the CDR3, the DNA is TGTGCCAGCAGTATGGGGGGAAAGAACACTGAAGCTTTCTTT.